Shown below are 23 T cell receptor beta chains from a single sample sequenced in a study of pediatric ulcerative colitis. Sequencing used immunoSEQ multiplex PCR; TCRdb keeps in-frame clones, though not all of them. The sample has some 57,000 clones, over 70% seen once; the top ten hold around 1.4%. Sequencing used blood. The receptors here all came from a boy between 5 and 17 years old who was a control in a study of pediatric ulcerative colitis.

DNA of the CDR3: TGTGCCAGCAGCTTAGAACCTCGATACAATGAGCAGTTCTTC. Translation: CASSLEPRYNEQFF. The chain links TRBV7-3 to TRBJ2-1; no clear D. Between the trimmed V and J ends, which lost 2 bases and 4 bases, there was a span of 9 bases. Germline loops: CDR1 SGHTA, CDR2 FQGTGA. The CDR3 sequence is 14 residues long.

The chain couples TRBV28 to TRBJ1-2, with 8 bases matching TRBD1. The germline V gene encodes CDR1 MDHEN and CDR2 SYDVKM. The trim removed 6 bases at V and 0 bases at J, leaving 3 bases unmatched. The CDR3 has 14 amino acids. The DNA for the CDR3 is TGTGCCAGCAGCTCACAGGGGGCTAACTATGGCTACACCTTC. Translating it yields CASSSQGANYGYTF.

The V call is TRBV28, the J call TRBJ2-5; TRBD1 matches 8 bases. The CDR3 contains 15 residues. The V segment lost 4 bases and the J segment 4 bases; nucleotides outside the gene matches: 8. Per the germline V gene, CDR1 is MDHEN and CDR2 is SYDVKM. The CDR3 DNA follows: TGTGCCAGCAGTTCACGGACAGGGAGAAGAGAGACCCAGTACTTC. Residues: CASSSRTGRRETQYF.

The chain uses TRBV5-4 and TRBJ2-5; 9 bases align to TRBD1. CDR3 length: 16 residues. J gave up 5 bases and V 4 bases, and 12 bases lay outside the gene matches. Looked up from germline, CDR1 is SGHNT and CDR2 is YYREEE (reference sequence). CDR3 protein: CASSITPGDRAETQYF. CDR3 DNA sequence: TGTGCCAGCAGCATTACCCCCGGGGACAGGGCGGAGACCCAGTACTTC.

This clone was seen once. V and J are TRBV5-6 and TRBJ2-1; D perhaps matches TRBD2 (5 bases). V lost 0 bases, J lost 8 bases, and 12 bases lay in between. From germline, CDR1 is SGHDT and CDR2 YYEEEE. The CDR3 covers 14 residues. This CDR3 reads CASSLDSGGDEQFF. CDR3 nucleotides: TGTGCCAGCAGCTTGGACAGTGGAGGAGATGAGCAGTTCTTC.

The rearrangement joins TRBV7-2 to TRBJ2-3, with 9 positions matching TRBD2. The CDR3 consists of 17 residues. J lost 6 bases, V lost 1 base, and 11 bases had no gene match. In germline, CDR1 is SGHTA, CDR2 FQGNSA. The CDR3 bases are TGTGCCAGCAGCTTAGTGGTAGCGGGAGAGAATGGTGATACGCAGTATTTT. It yields the protein CASSLVVAGENGDTQYF.

The V call is TRBV13, the J call TRBJ2-1; 9 nucleotides agree with TRBD1. Looked up from germline, CDR1 is PRHDT and CDR2 is FYEKMQ (reference sequence). The CDR3 length is 16 residues. V shed 5 bases, J shed 6 bases, and the junction held 11 bases outside the gene matches. CDR3 loop: CASSRRGQGTFNEQFF. CDR3 bases: TGTGCCAGCAGCCGTAGGGGACAGGGTACTTTCAATGAGCAGTTCTTC.

The rearrangement links TRBV28 to TRBJ2-7; D perhaps matches TRBD1 (5 bases). The ends were cut back, 2 bases at V and 3 bases at J, with 17 bases in the middle. CDR3 length equals 16 residues. CDR1 and CDR2 from the germline V gene are MDHEN and SYDVKM. CDR3 in amino acids: CASSLHGAVGYYEQYF. The CDR3 nucleotides read TGTGCCAGCAGTTTACATGGGGCGGTTGGGTACTACGAGCAGTACTTC.

The chain is built from TRBV5-4 and TRBJ2-4; 8 nucleotides align to TRBD1. Germline V gives CDR1 SGHNT, CDR2 YYREEE (reference sequence). With 4 bases clipped from V and 0 bases from J, the junction kept 6 bases outside the gene matches. The CDR3 has 16 residues. This CDR3 reads CASSGPGQVAKNIQYF. CDR3 coding DNA: TGTGCCAGCAGCGGACCGGGACAGGTAGCCAAAAACATTCAGTACTTC.

The CDR3 region has the DNA TGTGCCAGCAAAAGGCGTGGGGATGCCCCCTCTATCGGCTACACCTTC. This translates into CASKRRGDAPSIGYTF. The V and J genes are TRBV28 and TRBJ1-2; D gene ambiguous. Germline loops: CDR1 MDHEN, CDR2 SYDVKM. Deletions cut 7 bases from V and 8 bases from J, with 26 bases between. This CDR3 is 16 amino acids long.

The CDR3 loop reads CASRGQTYEQYF. DNA for the CDR3: TGTGCCAGCAGGGGACAGACCTACGAGCAGTACTTC. The chain links TRBV6-5 to TRBJ2-7, with TRBD1 matching over 7 bases. The CDR3 contains 12 residues. With V trimmed by 6 bases and J by 2 bases, 1 base remained unmatched. Germline-derived CDR1 and CDR2 are MNHEY and SVGAGI.

V is TRBV2 and J is TRBJ2-2; D is undetermined. V dropped 3 bases and J dropped 1 base, with 12 bases sitting between them. The CDR3 runs 16 residues. CDR1 SNHLY and CDR2 FYNNEI come from the germline V gene. CDR3 loop: CASSEQALRNTGELFF. CDR3 nucleotides: TGTGCCAGCAGTGAGCAGGCGCTGCGGAACACCGGGGAGCTGTTTTTT. Combining the CDR3 with reference TRBV2 and TRBJ2-2 gives the whole variable domain EPEVTQTPSHQVTQMGQEVILRCVPISNHLYFYWYRQILGQKVEFLVSFYNNEISEKSEIFDDQFSVERPDGSNFTLKIRSTKLEDSAMYFCASSEQALRNTGELFFGEGSRLTVL.

This chain connects TRBV28 to TRBJ2-7; no firm D call. CDR1 and CDR2 from the germline V gene are MDHEN and SYDVKM. This CDR3 comprises 13 residues. Trimming took 6 bases from V and 5 from J, leaving 14 bases between them. CDR3 in DNA: TGTGCCAGCAGCTTGCCTTTTTCGAACGAGCAGTACTTC. This encodes CASSLPFSNEQYF.

The rearrangement uses TRBV30 and TRBJ1-6; 8 nucleotides agree with TRBD1. The V and J ends lost 2 bases and 6 bases, in that order; junction bases with no gene match: 6. The germline V gene encodes CDR1 GTSNPN and CDR2 SVGIG (reference sequence). The CDR3 has 15 amino acids. The CDR3 DNA is TGTGCCTGGAGTCCGGGGACAGGACGTAATTCACCCCTCCACTTT. This codes for CAWSPGTGRNSPLHF.

The chain recombines TRBV6-1 with TRBJ2-6; D might be TRBD1 or TRBD2, each matching 5 bases. CDR1 is MNHNS and CDR2 is SASEGT in the germline V gene. The V end lost 1 base, the J end lost 2 bases, and 6 bases lay between the germline ends. The CDR3 runs 15 residues. The CDR3 protein is CASSEGGTGANVLTF. The CDR3, as DNA: TGTGCCAGCAGTGAAGGGGGGACTGGGGCCAACGTCCTGACTTTC.

The chain links TRBV5-4 to TRBJ2-3; TRBD1 aligns across 10 bases. Germline V gene data show CDR1 as SGHNT and CDR2 as YYREEE (reference sequence). This CDR3 has 19 amino acids. V lost 2 bases to trimming and J lost 4 bases; unmatched junction nucleotides: 16. The CDR3 nucleotides are TGTGCCAGCAGCTTAAAGTTTGGATCCGGGACAGGGGTAGCAGATACGCAGTATTTT. This translates into CASSLKFGSGTGVADTQYF.

J is TRBJ1-1 and V is TRBV7-2; D ambiguous. CDR3 length: 16 amino acids. Germline-derived CDR1 and CDR2 are SGHTA and FQGNSA. Trimming cost V 10 bases and J 2 bases, with 23 bases left between them. The CDR3 reads CATVERADRKNTEAFF. The CDR3 coding sequence is TGTGCCACGGTCGAAAGGGCCGACCGGAAAAACACTGAAGCTTTCTTT.

This chain joins TRBV10-1 and TRBJ1-1; 8 positions agree with TRBD1. V shed 6 bases and J 9 bases; nucleotides not matched to a gene: 27. This CDR3 has 19 amino acids. Germline loops: CDR1 WNHNN, CDR2 SYGVQD (reference sequence). CDR3 sequence (DNA): TGCGCCAGCAGAACCGGGACAGGCGGACCCGGTACCGCCTTTAGGAAAGCTTTCTTT. This encodes CASRTGTGGPGTAFRKAFF.

The chain carries TRBV18 and TRBJ1-1; 7 bases fit TRBD1. Germline CDR1 KGHSH, CDR2 LQKENI. This CDR3 has 16 amino acids. V was pared by 3 bases and J by 0 bases, with 7 bases of the junction left unmatched. Here the CDR3 reads CASSPRTGQVNTEAFF. The DNA for the CDR3 is TGTGCCAGCTCACCCCGGACAGGTCAAGTGAACACTGAAGCTTTCTTT.

This clone was recorded only once. This chain connects TRBV23-1 to TRBJ2-3; D is unresolved. TRBV23-1 counts as an open reading frame of uncertain function. V was shortened by 6 bases and J by 6 bases, with 7 bases between the two germline ends. The CDR3 is made up of 11 amino acids. Written as DNA, the CDR3 is TGCGCCAGCAGCCACCGGGATACGCAGTATTTT. Its translation: CASSHRDTQYF.

The chain links TRBV27 to TRBJ2-3, with D perhaps being TRBD1 or TRBD2 (7 bases each). Germline lookup yields CDR1 MNHEY and CDR2 SMNVEV (reference sequence). V lost 5 bases and J lost 5, with 29 bases in between. The CDR3 is made up of 19 amino acids. This CDR3 reads CASSLTGEKVGGRIDTQYF. The CDR3 DNA reads as TGTGCCAGCAGTCTCACAGGGGAGAAGGTGGGAGGGCGTATAGATACGCAGTATTTT.

This clone was detected only a few times. The chain carries TRBV7-2 and TRBJ1-2, with no clear D. The CDR3 runs 15 residues. Trimming removed 1 base from V and 4 bases from J, with 13 bases in between. The germline V gene has CDR1 SGHTA and CDR2 FQGNSA. CDR3 residues: CASSLVPRGGYGYTF. The CDR3 region has the DNA TGTGCCAGCAGCTTAGTCCCGAGAGGTGGCTATGGCTACACCTTC.

The chain uses TRBV5-8 and TRBJ1-4; a possible D gene is TRBD1 (5 bases). Trimming took 4 bases from V and 3 from J, leaving 19 bases between them. This CDR3 is 17 amino acids long. Germline-derived CDR1 and CDR2 are SGHTS and YDEGEE. CDR3 bases: TGTGCCAGCAGCCAAGTGGACAAATACCCCGCTAATGAAAAACTGTTTTTT. It yields the protein CASSQVDKYPANEKLFF.